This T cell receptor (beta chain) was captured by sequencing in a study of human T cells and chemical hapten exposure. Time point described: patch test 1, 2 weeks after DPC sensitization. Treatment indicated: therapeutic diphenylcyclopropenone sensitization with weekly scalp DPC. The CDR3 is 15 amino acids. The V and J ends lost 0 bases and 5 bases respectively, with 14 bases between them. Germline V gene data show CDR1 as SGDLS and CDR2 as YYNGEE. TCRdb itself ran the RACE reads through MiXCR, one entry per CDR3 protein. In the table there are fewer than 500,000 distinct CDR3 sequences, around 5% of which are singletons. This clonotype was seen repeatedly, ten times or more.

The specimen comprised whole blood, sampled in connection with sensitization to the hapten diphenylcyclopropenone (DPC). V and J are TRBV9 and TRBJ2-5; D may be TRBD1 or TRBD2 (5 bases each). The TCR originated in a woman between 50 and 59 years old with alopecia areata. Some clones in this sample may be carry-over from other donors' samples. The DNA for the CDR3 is TGTGCCAGCAGCGTAGTTTCGGGGCCCGGGGAGACCCAGTACTTC. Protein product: CASSVVSGPGETQYF.